This TCR beta chain originates from a study of CD8+CD57+ T cells in acquired aplastic anemia. About the study: Each DNA sample taken from sorted CD4+ and CD8+ cells came to approximately 3.2 ug on average. Among healthy donors, CD4+ cells averaged approximately 10 million reads. Study findings and constraints: Comparison of patients with controls identified roughly 27 shared CD8+ CDR3 sequences.

CDR3 length equals 17 residues. From germline, CDR1 is DFQATT and CDR2 SNEGSKA (reference sequence). Trimming took 0 bases from V and 5 from J; bases not matched to a gene: 15. For CDR3 and TCR beta VDJ profiling, genomic DNA was the template used. In TCRdb, the reads were re-called with MiXCR into one record per CDR3 protein. This sample has 150,000 to 200,000 distinct CDR3 sequences, with approximately 46% found just once. This clonotype was recorded at least ten times. Its specificity is not known. The sequenced sample consisted of sorted CD4+, CD8+, or CD8+CD57+ T cells (not recorded which) from PBMCs. This receptor was identified in a human donor in good health. The chain couples TRBV20-1 to TRBJ2-5; 7 bases are shared with TRBD2. CDR3 bases: TGCAGTGCTAGAGACTGGGGGGGTACTAGCTTGGGTGAGACCCAGTACTTC. It codes for CSARDWGGTSLGETQYF.